The 25 T cell receptor beta chains below come from one sample, sequenced in a study of OX40 agonist ivuxolimab in advanced cancers. Method: immunoSEQ multiplex PCR; TCRdb's copy keeps in-frame clones and lacks some. This table holds about 150,000 clones, 94% found once. The specimen was CD4+ or CD8+ T cells sorted from blood, collected in a trial of the OX40 agonist ivuxolimab. The source of these receptors is an adult with an advanced solid tumor such as melanoma, head and neck, liver or kidney cancer.

V usage is TRBV18 and J usage is TRBJ2-1; the match to TRBD2 covers 16 bases. Germline CDR1 KGHSH, CDR2 LQKENI. The CDR3 sequence is 16 residues long. Trimming at V came to 4 bases and at J to 8 bases, leaving 5 bases not matched to a gene. CDR3 in DNA: TGTGCCAGCTCACAACTGGGACTAGCGGGAGGGTATGAGCAGTTCTTC. This encodes CASSQLGLAGGYEQFF.

CDR3 residues: CASSLQGDYGYTF. In nucleotides, the CDR3 is TGTGCCAGCAGCCTACAGGGGGACTATGGCTACACCTTC. The V gene is TRBV6-5, the J gene TRBJ1-2; the match to TRBD1 covers 8 bases. The CDR3 length is 13 residues. The J segment lost 3 bases and the V segment lost 6 bases, leaving 3 bases of the junction unmatched. In germline, CDR1 is MNHEY, CDR2 SVGAGI.

This clone was observed once. This rearrangement joins TRBV4-1 to TRBJ2-3; either TRBD1 or TRBD2 may supply D (5 bases each). CDR3 length: 14 amino acids. Germline-derived CDR1 and CDR2 are MGHRA and YSYEKL. Deletions cut 1 base from V and 4 bases from J, with 9 bases between. The CDR3 DNA is TGCGCCAGCAGCCAAGGGGGGAACCCAGATACGCAGTATTTT. This sequence encodes CASSQGGNPDTQYF.

The chain is built from TRBV6-1 and TRBJ2-7, with TRBD2 matching over 8 bases. Germline V lookup: CDR1 MNHNS, CDR2 SASEGT. The CDR3 runs 15 residues. After removal of 5 bases from V and 3 bases from J, the junction contained 9 bases not matched to a gene. CDR3 region: CASSLSGLGDYEQYF. For the CDR3, the DNA is TGTGCCAGCAGTCTCTCGGGACTAGGGGACTACGAGCAGTACTTC.

V gene TRBV6-1 combines with J gene TRBJ1-2, with D hard to call. V dropped 2 bases and J dropped 4 bases, with 11 bases sitting between them. Looked up from germline, CDR1 is MNHNS and CDR2 is SASEGT. CDR3 size: 14 residues. CDR3 residues: CASSEPSRTYGYTF. For the CDR3, the DNA is TGTGCCAGCAGTGAACCCTCGCGGACCTATGGCTACACCTTC.

The rearrangement joins TRBV7-3 to TRBJ2-7; 15 bases fit TRBD2. This CDR3 has 16 residues. In germline, CDR1 is SGHTA, CDR2 FQGTGA. The ends lost 3 bases at V and 4 bases at J; junction bases unmatched: 4. The CDR3 loop reads CASSLTGTSGRYEQYF. In DNA, the CDR3 is TGTGCCAGCAGCTTGACCGGGACTAGCGGGAGGTACGAGCAGTACTTC.

The chain uses TRBV5-6 and TRBJ2-7; perhaps TRBD1 as D (5 bases). The CDR3 length is 13 residues. V dropped 0 bases and J dropped 5 bases, with 9 bases sitting between them. The germline CDR1 and CDR2 sequences are SGHDT and YYEEEE. The CDR3 nucleotides are TGTGCCAGCAGCTTGGCAGGGTTCGACGAGCAGTACTTC. Translated: CASSLAGFDEQYF.

The gene calls are TRBV5-1 and TRBJ2-3; the match to TRBD1 covers 8 bases. This CDR3 has 17 residues. With V trimmed by 0 bases and J by 3 bases, 9 bases remained unmatched. CDR1 SGHRS and CDR2 YFSETQ come from the germline V gene. CDR3: CASSLALQGVSTDTQYF. DNA of the CDR3: TGCGCCAGCAGCTTGGCGCTACAGGGGGTTTCAACAGATACGCAGTATTTT.

The chain combines TRBV7-9 with TRBJ2-7; TRBD1 agrees at 11 bases. Unmatched junction bases numbered 11, after V lost 8 bases and J lost 5 bases. This CDR3 region has 15 residues. CDR1 SEHNR and CDR2 FQNEAQ come from the germline V gene (reference sequence). CDR3 in amino acids: CASGFKGQGDHEQYF. The CDR3 nucleotides are TGTGCCAGCGGATTCAAGGGACAGGGGGACCACGAGCAGTACTTC. Full variable domain (outside the CDR3, taken from reference TRBV7-9 and TRBJ2-7): DTGVSQNPRHKITKRGQNVTFRCDPISEHNRLYWYRQTLGQGPEFLTYFQNEAQLEKSRLLSDRFSAERPKGSFSTLEIQRTEQGDSAMYLCASGFKGQGDHEQYFGPGTRLTVT.

The chain links TRBV5-1 to TRBJ2-7, with 8 positions matching TRBD1. V shed 2 bases and J 0 bases; nucleotides not matched to a gene: 4. This CDR3 is 15 amino acids long. Germline CDR1 is SGHRS and CDR2 is YFSETQ. The CDR3, as DNA: TGCGCCAGCAGCTTCCAGGGGGCAAGCTCCTACGAGCAGTACTTC. Translating gives CASSFQGASSYEQYF.

The V call is TRBV5-1, the J call TRBJ2-7; 7 nucleotides line up with TRBD2. Germline assignment: CDR1 SGHRS and CDR2 YFSETQ. V shed 1 base and J 4 bases; nucleotides not matched to a gene: 14. The CDR3 has 17 amino acids. In DNA form, the CDR3 reads TGCGCCAGCAGCTTGAGAGCGGGGAAGTCATCAGGATACGAGCAGTACTTC. Translated: CASSLRAGKSSGYEQYF.

This chain uses TRBV6-1 with TRBJ1-1, with D possibly being TRBD1 (5 bases). Germline V gene lookup returns CDR1 MNHNS and CDR2 SASEGT. This CDR3 contains 16 residues. Trimming shortened V by 2 bases and J by 1 base, and 14 bases separated the two germline ends. CDR3 sequence reads: CASSEFKAGTNTEAFF. CDR3 in DNA: TGTGCCAGCAGTGAATTCAAGGCAGGGACGAACACTGAAGCTTTCTTT.

V usage is TRBV12-5 and J usage is TRBJ2-4; 15 nucleotides match TRBD2. Germline-derived CDR1 and CDR2 are LGHNT and FRNRAP. This CDR3 is 17 amino acids long. Losses at the gene ends were 5 bases for V and 8 bases for J; bases not matched to a gene: 10. The CDR3 coding sequence is TGTGCTAGTGGTGACCTCGGACTAGCGGGGGGGCCCCACATTCAGTACTTC. Translated, it gives CASGDLGLAGGPHIQYF.

The rearrangement uses TRBV11-2 and TRBJ2-7; 13 bases align to TRBD2. The CDR3 has 17 residues. Trimming removed 2 bases from V and 5 bases from J; junction bases left unmatched: 9. Germline loops: CDR1 SGHAT, CDR2 FQNNGV. In DNA, the CDR3 is TGTGCCAGCAGCTTATGGGCCGGGACTAGCGGGGATAACGAGCAGTACTTC. This sequence encodes CASSLWAGTSGDNEQYF.

V gene TRBV7-8 combines with J gene TRBJ1-2, with 8 bases lining up with TRBD1. CDR3 length equals 15 residues. The germline gives CDR1 SGHVS, CDR2 FQNEAQ. V shed 2 bases and J 3 bases; nucleotides not matched to a gene: 5. In DNA, the CDR3 is TGTGCCAGCAGCTTACGGGCAGGGGGCTACTATGGCTACACCTTC. This translates into CASSLRAGGYYGYTF.

J is TRBJ2-7 and V is TRBV6-5; D gene unclear. V lost 5 bases and J 0 bases, leaving 8 bases between the germline ends. The CDR3 is made up of 13 amino acids. Looked up from germline, CDR1 is MNHEY and CDR2 is SVGAGI. The CDR3 region is CASSQLPSYEQYF. CDR3 bases: TGTGCCAGCAGTCAACTACCCTCCTACGAGCAGTACTTC.

V gene TRBV4-3 combines with J gene TRBJ2-3; TRBD2 matches at 8 bases. J was trimmed by 3 bases and V by 1 base; bases with no gene match: 9. Germline V gene lookup returns CDR1 LGHNA and CDR2 YSLEER. The CDR3 length is 17 residues. CDR3 region: CASSQGGLVARTDTQYF. The DNA for the CDR3 is TGCGCCAGCAGCCAAGGGGGACTAGTTGCTAGGACAGATACGCAGTATTTT.

J is TRBJ1-2 and V is TRBV7-2, with 9 bases that match TRBD1. There are 17 residues in the CDR3. Unmatched junction bases numbered 14, after V lost 5 bases and J lost 4 bases. Germline V gene sequence: CDR1 SGHTA, CDR2 FQGNSA. The CDR3 nucleotides are TGTGCCAGCAGCCCCCAAACCGGGACAGGGATTTTCTATGGCTACACCTTC. Amino acids: CASSPQTGTGIFYGYTF. Combining the CDR3 with reference TRBV7-2 and TRBJ1-2 gives the whole variable domain GAGVSQSPSNKVTEKGKDVELRCDPISGHTALYWYRQSLGQGLEFLIYFQGNSAPDKSGLPSDRFSAERTGGSVSTLTIQRTQQEDSAVYLCASSPQTGTGIFYGYTFGSGTRLTVV.

The chain employs TRBV6-5 and TRBJ2-3; 8 bases match TRBD2. Trimming removed 6 bases from V and 4 bases from J; junction bases left unmatched: 6. This CDR3 has 14 residues. Germline V gives CDR1 MNHEY, CDR2 SVGAGI. CDR3 nucleotide sequence: TGTGCCAGCAGGCGGGGGGCCCTGGCAGATACGCAGTATTTT. This codes for CASRRGALADTQYF.

The V call is TRBV6-6, the J call TRBJ2-1; D could derive from TRBD1 or TRBD2 (6 bases each). The CDR3 loop spans 14 amino acids. The V end lost 6 bases, the J end lost 3 bases, and 12 bases lay between the germline ends. Germline V gives CDR1 MNHNY, CDR2 SVGAGI (reference sequence). CDR3 residues: CASSEQGGYNEQFF. As DNA, the CDR3 is TGTGCCAGCAGCGAACAGGGAGGCTACAATGAGCAGTTCTTC.

This chain links TRBV6-1 with TRBJ2-3; D may be TRBD1 or TRBD2 (5 bases each). The length of the CDR3 is 16 residues. Trimming left V 4 bases short and J 4 bases short, with 18 bases between. The V gene's germline CDR1 is MNHNS and CDR2 SASEGT. The CDR3, as DNA: TGTGCCAGCAGTGCAACGCCCGGGACCGCCCCAGATACGCAGTATTTT. It yields the protein CASSATPGTAPDTQYF.

This chain links TRBV11-3 with TRBJ2-1; D gene ambiguous. The V end lost 5 bases, the J end lost 0 bases, and 14 bases lay between the germline ends. Germline V gives CDR1 SGHNT, CDR2 YENEEA. There are 16 residues in the CDR3. CDR3: CASSTNPRSSYNEQFF. In nucleotides, the CDR3 is TGTGCCAGCAGCACGAACCCTCGGAGCTCCTACAATGAGCAGTTCTTC.

The chain uses TRBV28 and TRBJ1-3, with D uncertain. Trimming shortened V by 4 bases and J by 0 bases, and 13 bases separated the two germline ends. This CDR3 contains 16 residues. CDR1 and CDR2 from the germline V gene are MDHEN and SYDVKM. CDR3 amino acids: CASSSGYSASGNTIYF. CDR3 sequence (DNA): TGTGCCAGCAGTTCGGGGTACAGTGCCTCTGGAAACACCATATATTTT.

This chain links TRBV7-9 with TRBJ2-1, with D unclear. The CDR3 runs 11 residues. V gave up 1 base and J gave up 8 bases, with 3 bases separating them. CDR1 and CDR2 from the germline V gene are SEHNR and FQNEAQ (reference sequence). The CDR3 bases are TGTGCCAGCAGCTTAGAGGATGAGCAGTTCTTC. Protein sequence: CASSLEDEQFF.

V usage is TRBV10-1 and J usage is TRBJ2-7; 8 bases agree with TRBD1. Germline CDR1 WNHNN, CDR2 SYGVQD (reference sequence). CDR3 length: 14 amino acids. V lost 8 bases, J lost 7 bases, and 13 bases stayed unmatched. CDR3 amino acids: CASLSGGGRWEQYF. The DNA of the CDR3 is TGCGCCAGCTTATCAGGGGGCGGTCGGTGGGAGCAGTACTTC.